This T cell receptor (beta chain) was captured in a study of blood T cell repertoires in COVID-19. Germline CDR1 and CDR2: LNHDA and SQIVND (reference sequence). V gave up 8 bases and J gave up 5 bases; unmatched junction bases: 8. This CDR3 has 14 residues. The data were produced by immunoSEQ multiplex PCR, yet TCRdb's version contains in-frame clones alone and is incomplete. The table lists more than 95,000 clones, roughly nine tenths of them singletons. The chain links TRBV19 to TRBJ1-5; the match to TRBD1 covers 8 bases. The sequence derives from a human donor in a cohort sampled during active COVID-19. Specimen: peripheral blood. CDR3 nucleotides: TGTGCCAGTTCTCCGACAGGGGAGGATCAGCCCCAGCATTTT. Translated: CASSPTGEDQPQHF. Full variable domain (missing parts from reference TRBV19 and TRBJ1-5): DGGITQSPKYLFRKEGQNVTLSCEQNLNHDAMYWYRQDPGQGLRLIYYSQIVNDFQKGDIAEGYSVSREKKESFPLTVTSAQKNPTAFYLCASSPTGEDQPQHFGDGTRLSIL.